This T cell receptor (beta chain) was documented in a study of shared clonotypes between healthy human individuals. Study-wide background: Three CD4 naive, three CD4 memory, two CD8 naive and one CD8 memory plate were used per donor.

This clone was recorded only once. Its antigen remains unidentified. CD4+ cells yielded CD45RA+ naive and CD45RA-negative memory subsets. For each subset, genomic DNA was distributed in equal portions over several immunoSEQ plates. Sequencing was performed with immunoSEQ multiplex PCR; in TCRdb, only in-frame clones are kept and a portion is missing. The top ten hold approximately 0.13% of the sample, which has around 2.3 million clones, under 97% seen once. Germline lookup yields CDR1 SGDLS and CDR2 YYNGEE. V was clipped by 0 bases and J by 9 bases, with 16 bases between them. This CDR3 has 15 amino acids. Study outcomes and limitations: Among several donors, 4.5% to 5.5% of naive CD4 clonotypes were found in common.

The sequence was obtained from a man aged 18 to 29 in good health. The sequenced material came from naive CD4+ T cells sorted from blood. Subset meaning: CD45RA+ positively selected. The rearrangement links TRBV9 to TRBJ2-1; a weak D match, TRBD2 (5 bases). The CDR3 loop is CASSVASGKNVEQFF. The CDR3 region has the DNA TGTGCCAGCAGCGTAGCTTCCGGGAAGAACGTTGAGCAGTTCTTC.